The 12 T cell receptor beta chains reported below all come from one sample, sequenced in a study of CD8+ T cells in alopecia areata. Noted treatment: oral pan-JAK inhibitor, 5-10 mg twice daily. Reverse transcription of extracted RNA yielded cDNA, which provided the sequencing template. The data were produced by immunoSEQ multiplex PCR, yet TCRdb's version contains in-frame clones alone and is incomplete. The table includes 270,000 or so clones, roughly 60% detected once. Material: CD4+ T cells sorted from blood, obtained at week 24, from a patient treated with tofacitinib. These receptors originate from a human donor with alopecia areata.

The chain is built from TRBV2 and TRBJ1-2; D not certain. V was cut by 6 bases and J by 4 bases, with 12 bases left in between. CDR3 size: 13 residues. Germline assignment: CDR1 SNHLY and CDR2 FYNNEI. In nucleotides, the CDR3 is TGTGCCAGCAGCGCTGACGGAGTCTATGGCTACACCTTC. This gives the protein CASSADGVYGYTF.

This sequence joins TRBV30 and TRBJ1-6; the match to TRBD1 covers 8 bases. The V segment lost 6 bases and the J segment 7 bases; nucleotides outside the gene matches: 5. Germline V gives CDR1 GTSNPN, CDR2 SVGIG (reference sequence). The CDR3 covers 13 residues. CDR3 in DNA: TGTGCCTGCCAGGGGGCAGGGAATTCACCCCTCCACTTT. Amino acid sequence: CACQGAGNSPLHF.

The chain couples TRBV7-2 to TRBJ1-2; D possibly corresponds to TRBD1 (6 bases). V lost 5 bases and J lost 4, with 11 bases in between. Germline V gives CDR1 SGHTA, CDR2 FQGNSA. The CDR3 contains 13 residues. CDR3 protein: CASSTDRIYGYTF. The CDR3 region has the DNA TGTGCCAGCAGCACAGACAGGATCTATGGCTACACCTTC.

This clone was seen a handful of times. V usage is TRBV19 and J usage is TRBJ2-1; the D is unclear. This CDR3 is 13 amino acids long. Germline V gene lookup returns CDR1 LNHDA and CDR2 SQIVND (reference sequence). V was clipped by 2 bases and J by 10 bases, with 12 bases between them. CDR3 sequence: CASSIQLADEQFF. The CDR3 nucleotides are TGTGCCAGTAGTATACAGCTGGCGGACGAGCAGTTCTTC.

This chain joins TRBV29-1 and TRBJ1-1, with D hard to call. Germline V gene sequence: CDR1 SQVTM, CDR2 ANQGSEA. The CDR3 extends over 10 amino acids. The V end lost 5 bases, the J end lost 4 bases, and 5 bases lay between the germline ends. The DNA of the CDR3 is TGCAGCGTTTCCCCCACTGAAGCTTTCTTT. Amino acids: CSVSPTEAFF.

This rearrangement joins TRBV29-1 to TRBJ2-3; maybe TRBD2 (5 bases). Trimming pared 4 bases from V and 4 bases from J, leaving 12 bases between. The CDR3 has 13 amino acids. Germline CDR1 reads SQVTM; CDR2 reads ANQGSEA. As DNA, the CDR3 is TGCAGCGTTGTTGTAGCGTCAGCAGATACGCAGTATTTT. It specifies CSVVVASADTQYF.

CDR3 sequence (DNA): TGTGCCTGGACCTCCAGGGGTCAAGAGACCCAGTACTTC. It yields the protein CAWTSRGQETQYF. The genes are TRBV30 and TRBJ2-5, with a weak D call TRBD1 (6 bases). The CDR3 loop spans 13 amino acids. The V and J ends lost 4 bases and 2 bases respectively, with 11 bases between them. The germline V gene encodes CDR1 GTSNPN and CDR2 SVGIG (reference sequence).

This clone has a single count. Other DNA sequences from this sample encode an identical CDR3 as well. The V gene is TRBV5-1, the J gene TRBJ2-5; a weak D match, TRBD2 (6 bases). V lost 4 bases to trimming and J lost 3 bases, with 13 bases between them. Germline values: CDR1 SGHRS, CDR2 YFSETQ. This CDR3 region has 14 residues. The CDR3 region has the DNA TGCGCCAGCAGCCTAGGAGGAGGGGAAGAGACCCAGTACTTC. Its protein product is CASSLGGGEETQYF.

The count of this clone is one. The chain recombines TRBV2 with TRBJ1-6; D is ambiguous. V was clipped by 1 base and J by 9 bases, with 7 bases between them. Germline CDR1 is SNHLY and CDR2 is FYNNEI. The CDR3 is 13 amino acids. The CDR3: CASSEVVTSPLHF. In DNA, the CDR3 is TGTGCCAGCAGTGAAGTCGTCACTTCACCCCTCCACTTT.

The chain combines TRBV4-1 with TRBJ2-6; unclear D gene. Deletions cut 1 base from V and 0 bases from J, with 13 bases between. Germline V gene data show CDR1 as MGHRA and CDR2 as YSYEKL. The CDR3 consists of 18 residues. CDR3 loop: CASSQVERLSSGANVLTF. In DNA, the CDR3 is TGCGCCAGCAGCCAAGTAGAGAGACTCAGCTCTGGGGCCAACGTCCTGACTTTC.

This clone was detected once. The V gene is TRBV27, the J gene TRBJ1-2; D gene unclear. V lost 0 bases to trimming and J lost 4 bases, with 6 bases between them. Germline CDR1 reads MNHEY; CDR2 reads SMNVEV (reference sequence). The CDR3 spans 13 residues. DNA of the CDR3: TGTGCCAGCAGTTTATCTAGCGGCTATGGCTACACCTTC. It specifies CASSLSSGYGYTF.

The rearrangement joins TRBV5-4 to TRBJ2-6; 8 bases are a match to TRBD1. The CDR3 has 17 residues. V lost 6 bases to trimming and J lost 0 bases; unmatched junction nucleotides: 8. Germline V gene sequence: CDR1 SGHNT, CDR2 YYREEE (reference sequence). The chain's CDR3 is CASIRGQGGSGANVLTF. CDR3 nucleotides: TGTGCCAGCATCCGCGGACAGGGCGGCTCTGGGGCCAACGTCCTGACTTTC.